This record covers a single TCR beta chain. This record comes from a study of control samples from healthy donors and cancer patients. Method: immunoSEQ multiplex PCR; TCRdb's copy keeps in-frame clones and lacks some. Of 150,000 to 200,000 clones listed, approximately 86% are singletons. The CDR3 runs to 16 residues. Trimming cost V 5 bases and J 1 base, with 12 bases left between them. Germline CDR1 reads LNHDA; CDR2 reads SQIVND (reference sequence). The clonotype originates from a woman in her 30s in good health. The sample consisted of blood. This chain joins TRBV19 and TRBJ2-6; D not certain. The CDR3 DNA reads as TGTGCCAGTAGTTCGGCGTTCAATTCTGGGGCCAACGTCCTGACTTTC. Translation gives CASSSAFNSGANVLTF.